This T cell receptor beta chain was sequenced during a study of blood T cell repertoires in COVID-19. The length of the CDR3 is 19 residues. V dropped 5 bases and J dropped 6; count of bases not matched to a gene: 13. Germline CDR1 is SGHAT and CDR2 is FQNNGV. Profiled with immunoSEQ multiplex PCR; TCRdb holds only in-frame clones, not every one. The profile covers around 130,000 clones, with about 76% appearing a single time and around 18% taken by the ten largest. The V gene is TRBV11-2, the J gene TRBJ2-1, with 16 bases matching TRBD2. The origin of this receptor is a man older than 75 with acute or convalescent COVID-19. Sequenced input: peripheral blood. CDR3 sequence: CASSPRVGTSGGVGNEQFF. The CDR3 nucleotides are TGTGCCAGCAGCCCTCGGGTTGGGACTAGCGGGGGGGTAGGCAATGAGCAGTTCTTC.